These 5 T cell receptor beta chains were sequenced from one sample in a study of shared clonotypes between healthy human individuals. Produced via immunoSEQ multiplex PCR; TCRdb's table is partial and in-frame only. This table holds 2 million to 2.5 million clones, over 85% found once. The sequenced material came from naive CD4+ T cells from PBMCs. Subset here: CD45RA+ positively selected. The receptors were sampled from a man aged 18 to 29 in good health. Some clones in this sample may be carry-over from other donors' samples.

V is TRBV27 and J is TRBJ1-3; 8 bases align to TRBD1. CDR1 is MNHEY and CDR2 is SMNVEV in the germline V gene (reference sequence). After removal of 3 bases from V and 3 bases from J, the junction contained 16 bases not matched to a gene. This CDR3 is built from 19 residues. CDR3 region: CASSFKRSTGGFGGNTIYF. The CDR3 DNA follows: TGTGCCAGCAGTTTCAAACGATCTACAGGGGGATTTGGTGGAAACACCATATATTTT.

This chain uses TRBV7-3 with TRBJ2-3; perhaps TRBD2 as D (5 bases). Per the germline V gene, CDR1 is SGHTA and CDR2 is FQGTGA. The CDR3 runs 15 residues. V shed 1 base and J shed 6 bases, with 14 bases lying between them. In DNA form, the CDR3 reads TGTGCCAGCAGCTTAAACGCCCGGGGAGTGGATACGCAGTATTTT. Its protein is CASSLNARGVDTQYF.

V usage is TRBV6-1 and J usage is TRBJ2-2, with a possible D match to TRBD1 (6 bases). The CDR3 covers 17 residues. In germline, CDR1 is MNHNS, CDR2 SASEGT. Trimming removed 4 bases at V and 8 bases at J, with 23 bases between. The CDR3 DNA reads as TGTGCCAGCAGTGCCTCTTCAGGGGCGCTCGTCTCAGGGGAGCTGTTTTTT. Encoded protein: CASSASSGALVSGELFF.

The chain links TRBV4-2 to TRBJ2-7, with 8 nucleotides matching TRBD2. The junction had 8 bases not matched to a gene; V was cut back by 4 bases and J by 0 bases. Germline V CDR1 and CDR2: LGHNA, YNFKEQ. The CDR3 consists of 16 residues. The CDR3 DNA follows: TGTGCCAGCAGCCCGACCCTTACTAGCGGCTCCTACGAGCAGTACTTC. Its protein product is CASSPTLTSGSYEQYF.

This clone was seen a single time. CDR3 DNA sequence: TGTGCCAGCAGGTCCTGGCGGGGATACGAGCAGTACTTC. This gives the protein CASRSWRGYEQYF. This chain links TRBV7-2 with TRBJ2-7; perhaps TRBD2 as D (6 bases). This CDR3 region has 13 residues. Deletions cut 6 bases from V and 4 bases from J, with 13 bases between. Looked up from germline, CDR1 is SGHTA and CDR2 is FQGNSA.